This is a list of T cell receptor beta chains from one sample in a study of shared clonotypes between healthy human individuals. The method was immunoSEQ multiplex PCR; TCRdb's version includes in-frame clones alone and lacks a portion of them. The sample shows 2 million to 2.5 million clones, approximately 96% of them seen only once. The sequencing sample was made of naive CD4+ T cells sorted from blood. These receptors were taken from a man aged 18 to 29 in good health. Both conserved end residues are part of each CDR3.

v_call: TRBV5-1; j_call: TRBJ2-7; cdr3_aa: CASSLVWGTYEQYF
v_call: TRBV6-6; j_call: TRBJ2-7; cdr3_aa: CASTRVPGYYEQYF
v_call: TRBV5-1; j_call: TRBJ1-1; cdr3_aa: CASSSQGGNTEAFF
v_call: TRBV5-1; j_call: TRBJ2-6; cdr3_aa: CASSQGQGGGANVLTF
v_call: TRBV7-8; j_call: TRBJ2-1; cdr3_aa: CASSLVSLAVQGEQFF
v_call: TRBV2; j_call: TRBJ1-4; cdr3_aa: CASSAGGGPNEKLFF
v_call: TRBV5-1; j_call: TRBJ2-2; cdr3_aa: CASSSNPDRSGELFF
v_call: TRBV5-1; j_call: TRBJ2-2; cdr3_aa: CASSPPGNTGELFF
v_call: TRBV5-1; j_call: TRBJ2-5; cdr3_aa: CASSPAGVWETQYF
v_call: TRBV28; j_call: TRBJ1-2; cdr3_aa: CASSFSLSSIGYTF
v_call: TRBV29-1; j_call: TRBJ2-1; cdr3_aa: CSGRQGAQNEQFF
v_call: TRBV5-1; j_call: TRBJ2-4; cdr3_aa: CASSASSDQAKNIQYF
v_call: TRBV10-3; j_call: TRBJ2-7; cdr3_aa: CAISDSGRATYEQYF
v_call: TRBV19; j_call: TRBJ1-1; cdr3_aa: CASSANRGTEAFF
v_call: TRBV5-1; j_call: TRBJ2-7; cdr3_aa: CASSFRTSGGPYEQYF
v_call: TRBV9; j_call: TRBJ2-6; cdr3_aa: CASSPHPAGGVTGANVLTF
v_call: TRBV12-5; j_call: TRBJ2-1; cdr3_aa: CASSLGVRGNEQFF
v_call: TRBV7-8; j_call: TRBJ1-1; cdr3_aa: CASSPRDLRDTEAFF
v_call: TRBV5-1; j_call: TRBJ1-6; cdr3_aa: CASSLTDRAAPPLHF
v_call: TRBV11-3; j_call: TRBJ1-1; cdr3_aa: CASSLGQHHTEAFF
v_call: TRBV7-9; j_call: TRBJ1-2; cdr3_aa: CASSLDWSGAYGYTF
v_call: TRBV18; j_call: TRBJ1-5; cdr3_aa: CASSPDSIRRGNQPQHF
v_call: TRBV5-1; j_call: TRBJ2-7; cdr3_aa: CASSLGLASYEQYF
v_call: TRBV5-1; j_call: TRBJ2-5; cdr3_aa: CASSRTPGETQYF
v_call: TRBV7-9; j_call: TRBJ2-7; cdr3_aa: CASSLLSAGGLYEQYF
v_call: TRBV13; j_call: TRBJ2-3; cdr3_aa: CATSGVGWGTTDTQYF
v_call: TRBV6-1; j_call: TRBJ2-3; cdr3_aa: CASRGWTASTDTQYF
v_call: TRBV28; j_call: TRBJ2-2; cdr3_aa: CASSSYSSTERGELFF
v_call: TRBV27; j_call: TRBJ2-7; cdr3_aa: CASGAIYSYEQYF
v_call: TRBV4-2; j_call: TRBJ2-6; cdr3_aa: CASTTGALSGANVLTF
v_call: TRBV11-3; j_call: TRBJ1-4; cdr3_aa: CASSSRRGGNEKLFF
v_call: TRBV19; j_call: TRBJ1-2; cdr3_aa: CASSPNNQGAWGYTF